The sequence of this TCR beta chain was determined in a study of CD4+ T cells in melanoma. The CDR3 has 15 amino acids. Looked up from germline, CDR1 is SGHTA and CDR2 is FQGNSA. Between the trimmed V and J ends, which lost 2 bases and 2 bases, there was a span of 10 bases. This table comes from immunoSEQ multiplex PCR, and its TCRdb copy is limited to in-frame clones, with some not included. The table has almost 15,000 clones, approximately 80% seen once. The material sequenced was cells from a culture (not recorded whether cultured in vitro). The sequence derives from a human donor with melanoma. The rearrangement uses TRBV7-2 and TRBJ1-5; a weak D match, TRBD1 (5 bases). In DNA, the CDR3 is TGTGCCAGCAGCTTACAGGGTGCGGGCAATCAGCCCCAGCATTTT. Translating it yields CASSLQGAGNQPQHF.